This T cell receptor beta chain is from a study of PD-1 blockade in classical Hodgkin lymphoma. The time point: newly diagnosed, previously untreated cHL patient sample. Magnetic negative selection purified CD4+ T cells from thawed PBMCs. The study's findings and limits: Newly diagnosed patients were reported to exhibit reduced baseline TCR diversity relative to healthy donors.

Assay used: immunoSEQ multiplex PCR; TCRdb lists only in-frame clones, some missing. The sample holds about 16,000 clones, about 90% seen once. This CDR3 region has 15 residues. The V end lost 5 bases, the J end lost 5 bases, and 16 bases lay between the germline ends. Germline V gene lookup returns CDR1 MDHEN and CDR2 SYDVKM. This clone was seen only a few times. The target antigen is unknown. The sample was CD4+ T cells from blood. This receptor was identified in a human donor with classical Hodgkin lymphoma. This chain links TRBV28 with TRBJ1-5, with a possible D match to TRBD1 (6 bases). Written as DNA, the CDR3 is TGTGCCAGCAGTCACCTGGGGGACACTTATCAGCCCCAGCATTTT. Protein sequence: CASSHLGDTYQPQHF. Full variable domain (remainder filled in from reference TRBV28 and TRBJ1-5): DVKVTQSSRYLVKRTGEKVFLECVQDMDHENMFWYRQDPGLGLRLIYFSYDVKMKEKGDIPEGYSVSREKKERFSLILESASTNQTSMYLCASSHLGDTYQPQHFGDGTRLSIL.